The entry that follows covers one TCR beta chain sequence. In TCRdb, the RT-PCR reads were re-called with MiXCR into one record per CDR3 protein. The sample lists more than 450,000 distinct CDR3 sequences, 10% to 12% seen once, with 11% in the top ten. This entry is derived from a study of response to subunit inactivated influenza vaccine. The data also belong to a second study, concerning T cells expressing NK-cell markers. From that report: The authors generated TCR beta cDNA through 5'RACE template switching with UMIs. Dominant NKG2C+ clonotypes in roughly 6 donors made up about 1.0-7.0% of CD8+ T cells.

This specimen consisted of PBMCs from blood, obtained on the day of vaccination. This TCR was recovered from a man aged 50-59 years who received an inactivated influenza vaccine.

CDR3 region: CASGGQGASHEQYF. The CDR3 nucleotides are TGTGCCAGCGGCGGACAGGGAGCTTCCCACGAGCAGTACTTC. The chain uses TRBV28 and TRBJ2-7; 8 nucleotides align to TRBD1. Trimming removed 8 bases from V and 5 bases from J; junction bases left unmatched: 11. The CDR3 sequence is 14 residues long. Germline V CDR1 and CDR2: MDHEN, SYDVKM.